The following is a T cell receptor beta chain sequence with its context. The antigen is unknown. The data derive from a study of cytomegalovirus exposure and HLA in healthy donors. Study results and caveats: Cytomegalovirus-associated TCR beta chains were listed, numbering some 170. Later findings reportedly placed an Asian-associated ancestry cluster below the approximately 670-donor mean for N-insertions. Follow-up analysis seemed to connect common viral pathogens with several of the most significant clusters identified. Rarity marked most TCR sequences, yet some public TCRs occurred in many donors.

This CDR3 is 15 amino acids long. The V and J ends lost 4 bases and 7 bases, in that order; junction bases with no gene match: 5. Germline V gene sequence: CDR1 SGHAT, CDR2 FQNNGV. PCR primers comprised 60 Vbeta and 13 Jbeta primers. Using immunoSEQ multiplex PCR, the repertoire was profiled, and TCRdb retains in-frame clones only, with some absent. The sample holds 50,000 to 70,000 clones; more than 75% are singletons and the top ten take less than 3.5%. The clonotype originates from a girl aged 10 to 17 in good health and CMV-seropositive. The chain employs TRBV11-2 and TRBJ2-1, with 12 nucleotides matching TRBD2. The sequencing input was PBMCs. The chain's CDR3 is CASSSGTSGPNEQFF. CDR3 nucleotides: TGTGCCAGCAGCTCCGGGACTAGCGGGCCTAATGAGCAGTTCTTC.